The clone carrying this T cell receptor (beta chain) was found once. The antigen remains unidentified. PCR involved 60 Vbeta and 13 Jbeta primers. Sequencing used immunoSEQ multiplex PCR; TCRdb keeps in-frame clones, though not all of them. The sample contains 150,000 or so clones, around 75% of which appear only once. From germline, CDR1 is SGHKS and CDR2 YYEKEE (reference sequence). The CDR3 runs to 14 residues. V was clipped by 0 bases and J by 3 bases; unmatched bases: 3. This sample is drawn from a study of cytomegalovirus exposure and HLA in healthy donors. The study, taken as a whole, reports: In most subjects, TCR beta sequences reportedly gave accurate predictions of HLA-A and HLA-B alleles. In a later analysis, parvovirus B19, influenza, CMV and Epstein-Barr virus appeared linked to several top co-occurrence clusters.

The TCR originated in a woman aged 18-29 years in good health and CMV-seronegative. The sample consisted of PBMCs. This chain connects TRBV5-5 to TRBJ2-7, with TRBD1 identical over 7 bases. CDR3 sequence (DNA): TGTGCCAGCAGCTTGGGAGGGGACAGCTACGAGCAGTACTTC. Translation: CASSLGGDSYEQYF.